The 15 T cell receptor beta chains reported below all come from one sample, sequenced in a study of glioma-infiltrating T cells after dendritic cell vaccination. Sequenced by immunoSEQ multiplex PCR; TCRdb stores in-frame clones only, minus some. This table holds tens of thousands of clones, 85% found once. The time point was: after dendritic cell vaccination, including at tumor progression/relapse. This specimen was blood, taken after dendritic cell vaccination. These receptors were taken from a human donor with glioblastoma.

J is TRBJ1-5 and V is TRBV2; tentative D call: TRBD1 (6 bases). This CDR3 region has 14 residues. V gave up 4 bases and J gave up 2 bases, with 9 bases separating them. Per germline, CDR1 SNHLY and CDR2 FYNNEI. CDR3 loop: CASSAQGRNQPQHF. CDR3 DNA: TGTGCCAGCAGTGCACAGGGACGCAATCAGCCCCAGCATTTT.

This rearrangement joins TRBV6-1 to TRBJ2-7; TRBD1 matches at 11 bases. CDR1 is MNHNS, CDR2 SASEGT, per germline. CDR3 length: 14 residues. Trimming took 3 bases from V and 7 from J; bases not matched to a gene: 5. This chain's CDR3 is CASSDGQGAGEQYF. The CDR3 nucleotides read TGTGCCAGCAGTGACGGACAGGGGGCTGGAGAGCAGTACTTC.

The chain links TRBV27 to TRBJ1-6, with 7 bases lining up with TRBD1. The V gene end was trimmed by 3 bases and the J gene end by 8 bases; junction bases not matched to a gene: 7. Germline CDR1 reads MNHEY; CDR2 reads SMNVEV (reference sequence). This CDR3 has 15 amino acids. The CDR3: CASSFEAGGDSPLHF. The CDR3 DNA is TGTGCCAGCAGTTTCGAGGCAGGGGGAGATTCACCCCTCCACTTT.

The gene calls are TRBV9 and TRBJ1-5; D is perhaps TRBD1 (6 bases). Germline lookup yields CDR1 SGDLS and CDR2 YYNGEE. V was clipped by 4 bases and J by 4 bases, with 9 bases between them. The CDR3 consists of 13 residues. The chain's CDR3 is CASSRGGNQPQHF. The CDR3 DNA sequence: TGTGCCAGCAGCAGGGGGGGAAATCAGCCCCAGCATTTT.

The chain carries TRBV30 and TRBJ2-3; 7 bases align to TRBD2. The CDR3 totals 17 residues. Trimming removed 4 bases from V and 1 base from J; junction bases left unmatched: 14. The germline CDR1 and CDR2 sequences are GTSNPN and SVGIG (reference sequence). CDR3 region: CAWTRSGARSGTDTQYF. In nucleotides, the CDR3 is TGTGCCTGGACGAGAAGCGGGGCCCGGAGCGGCACAGATACGCAGTATTTT.

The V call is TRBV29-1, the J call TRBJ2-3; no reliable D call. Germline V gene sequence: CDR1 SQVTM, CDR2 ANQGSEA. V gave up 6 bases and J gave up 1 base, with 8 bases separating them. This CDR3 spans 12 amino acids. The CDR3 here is CSVIEGTDTQYF. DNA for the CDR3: TGCAGCGTAATTGAGGGCACAGATACGCAGTATTTT.

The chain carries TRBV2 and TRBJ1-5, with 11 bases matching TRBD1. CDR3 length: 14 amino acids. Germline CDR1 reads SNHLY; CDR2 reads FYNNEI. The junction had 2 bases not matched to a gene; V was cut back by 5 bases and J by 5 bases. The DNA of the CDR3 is TGTGCCAGCAGTCGGGACAGGGGGGATCAGCCCCAGCATTTT. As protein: CASSRDRGDQPQHF.

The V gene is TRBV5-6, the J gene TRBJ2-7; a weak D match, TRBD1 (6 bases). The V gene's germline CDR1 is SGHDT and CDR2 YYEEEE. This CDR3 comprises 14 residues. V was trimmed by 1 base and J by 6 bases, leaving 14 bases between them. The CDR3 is CASSLSATGGEQYF. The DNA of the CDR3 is TGTGCCAGCAGCTTGTCCGCGACAGGTGGCGAGCAGTACTTC. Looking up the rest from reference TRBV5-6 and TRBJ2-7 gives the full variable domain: DAGVTQSPTHLIKTRGQQVTLRCSPKSGHDTVSWYQQALGQGPQFIFQYYEEEERQRGNFPDRFSGHQFPNYSSELNVNALLLGDSALYLCASSLSATGGEQYFGPGTRLTVT.

The DNA of the CDR3 is TGTGCCACCAGCAGAGGGCAGGGAGAGACCCAGTACTTC. It is translated as CATSRGQGETQYF. The chain recombines TRBV15 with TRBJ2-5; D possibly corresponds to TRBD1 (5 bases). The CDR3 extends over 13 amino acids. Germline V gives CDR1 LNHNV, CDR2 YYDKDF (reference sequence). Trimming stripped 1 base from V and 4 bases from J, with 7 bases between.

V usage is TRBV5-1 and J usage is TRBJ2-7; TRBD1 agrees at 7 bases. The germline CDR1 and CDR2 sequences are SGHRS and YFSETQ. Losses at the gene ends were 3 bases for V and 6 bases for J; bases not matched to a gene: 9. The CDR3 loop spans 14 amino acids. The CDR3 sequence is CASSSYGQDGEQYF. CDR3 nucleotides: TGCGCCAGCAGCTCATATGGACAGGATGGCGAGCAGTACTTC.

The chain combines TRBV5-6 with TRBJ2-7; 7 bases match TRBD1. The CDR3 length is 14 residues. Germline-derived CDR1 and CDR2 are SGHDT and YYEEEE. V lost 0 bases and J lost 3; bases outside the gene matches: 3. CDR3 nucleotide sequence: TGTGCCAGCAGCTTGGCGGGACAGCTCTACGAGCAGTACTTC. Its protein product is CASSLAGQLYEQYF.

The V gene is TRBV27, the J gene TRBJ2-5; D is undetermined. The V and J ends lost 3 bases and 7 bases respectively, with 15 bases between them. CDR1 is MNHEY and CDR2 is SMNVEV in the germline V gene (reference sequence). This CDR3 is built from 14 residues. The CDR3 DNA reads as TGTGCCAGCAGTTTGTACGTCGAGGCCGGGACCCAGTACTTC. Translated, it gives CASSLYVEAGTQYF.

The CDR3 DNA is TGTGCCAGCAGCGCTAACAGGGGTTGGACCGGGGAGCTGTTTTTT. Protein: CASSANRGWTGELFF. The chain is built from TRBV2 and TRBJ2-2, with TRBD1 matching 7 bases. The CDR3 is 15 residues long. Trimming at V came to 6 bases and at J to 5 bases, leaving 9 bases not matched to a gene. In germline, CDR1 is SNHLY, CDR2 FYNNEI.

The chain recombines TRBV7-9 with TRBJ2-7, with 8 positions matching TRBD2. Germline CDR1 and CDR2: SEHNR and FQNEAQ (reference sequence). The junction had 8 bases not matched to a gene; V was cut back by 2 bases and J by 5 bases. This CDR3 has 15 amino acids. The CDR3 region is CASSLSGGAVNEQYF. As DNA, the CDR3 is TGTGCCAGCAGCTTATCGGGGGGGGCAGTTAACGAGCAGTACTTC.

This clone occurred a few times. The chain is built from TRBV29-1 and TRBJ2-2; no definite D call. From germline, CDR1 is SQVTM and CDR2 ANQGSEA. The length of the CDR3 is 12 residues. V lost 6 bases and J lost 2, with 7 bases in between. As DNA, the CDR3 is TGCAGCGTGCGTAGAAACACCGGGGAGCTGTTTTTT. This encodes CSVRRNTGELFF.